There are a few counts of the clone carrying this TCR beta chain. These data come from a study of sequential checkpoint blockade in melanoma. For the study at large: First-line arms were nivolumab then ipilimumab, or the reverse, randomized 1:1. Each arm's sequence ended with maintenance nivolumab.

Generated by immunoSEQ multiplex PCR, the TCRdb table keeps only in-frame clones and is missing some. This table holds around 21,000 clones, roughly 80% found once. Treatment meaning: randomized to nivolumab then ipilimumab (arm A) or the reverse (arm B). Live CD3+CD8+ CD19− CD56− cells were sorted from PBMCs. CDR3 length equals 14 residues. The ends lost 1 base at V and 10 bases at J; junction bases unmatched: 11. CDR1 GTSNPN and CDR2 SVGIG come from the germline V gene (reference sequence). V gene TRBV30 combines with J gene TRBJ1-2; TRBD1 aligns across 8 bases. The TCR was taken from a human donor with melanoma. The sequencing here drew on CD8+ T cells sorted from blood (inferred from file names), taken from a patient given nivolumab and ipilimumab in sequence. CDR3 in amino acids: CAWSGSLGQGVYTF. For the CDR3, the DNA is TGTGCCTGGAGTGGGTCGTTAGGACAGGGAGTCTACACCTTC.